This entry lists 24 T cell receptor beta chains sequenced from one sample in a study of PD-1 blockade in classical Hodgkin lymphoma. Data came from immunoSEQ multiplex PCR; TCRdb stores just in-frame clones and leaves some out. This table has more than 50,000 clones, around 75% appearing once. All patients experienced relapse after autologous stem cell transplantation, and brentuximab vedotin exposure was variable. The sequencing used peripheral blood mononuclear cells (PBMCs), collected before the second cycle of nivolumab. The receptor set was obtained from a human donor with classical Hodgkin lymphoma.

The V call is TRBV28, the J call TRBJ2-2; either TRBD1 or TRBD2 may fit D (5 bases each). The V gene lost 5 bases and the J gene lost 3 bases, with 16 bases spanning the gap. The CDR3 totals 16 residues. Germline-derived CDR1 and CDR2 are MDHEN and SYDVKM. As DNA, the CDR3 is TGTGCCAGCAGTCTCCTGGCAGGGACGGACACCGGGGAGCTGTTTTTT. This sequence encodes CASSLLAGTDTGELFF. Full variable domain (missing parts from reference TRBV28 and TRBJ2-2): DVKVTQSSRYLVKRTGEKVFLECVQDMDHENMFWYRQDPGLGLRLIYFSYDVKMKEKGDIPEGYSVSREKKERFSLILESASTNQTSMYLCASSLLAGTDTGELFFGEGSRLTVL.

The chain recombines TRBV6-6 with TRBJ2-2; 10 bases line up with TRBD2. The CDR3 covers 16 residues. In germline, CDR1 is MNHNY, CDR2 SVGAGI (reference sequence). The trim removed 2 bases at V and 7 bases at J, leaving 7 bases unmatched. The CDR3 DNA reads TGTGCCAGCAGTTACAGACTCGGACTAGCGGACGGGGAGCTGTTTTTT. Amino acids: CASSYRLGLADGELFF.

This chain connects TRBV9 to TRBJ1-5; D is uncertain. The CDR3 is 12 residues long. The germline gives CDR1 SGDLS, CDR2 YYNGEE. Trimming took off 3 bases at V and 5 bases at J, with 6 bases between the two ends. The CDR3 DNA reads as TGTGCCAGCAGCGACCAACATCAGCCCCAGCATTTT. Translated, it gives CASSDQHQPQHF.

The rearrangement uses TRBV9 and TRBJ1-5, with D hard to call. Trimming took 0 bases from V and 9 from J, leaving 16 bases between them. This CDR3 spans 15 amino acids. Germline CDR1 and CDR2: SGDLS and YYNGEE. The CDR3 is CASSVEGNFGRPQHF. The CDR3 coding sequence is TGTGCCAGCAGCGTAGAGGGTAACTTTGGGCGGCCCCAGCATTTT.

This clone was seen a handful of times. CDR3 amino acids: CASSPGTGRFYGYTF. Here the CDR3 DNA reads TGTGCCAGCAGCCCAGGGACAGGGCGTTTCTATGGCTACACCTTC. The rearrangement joins TRBV7-9 to TRBJ1-2; 9 bases are shared with TRBD1. CDR3 length: 15 residues. Germline lookup yields CDR1 SEHNR and CDR2 FQNEAQ (reference sequence). V dropped 5 bases and J dropped 4; count of bases not matched to a gene: 8.

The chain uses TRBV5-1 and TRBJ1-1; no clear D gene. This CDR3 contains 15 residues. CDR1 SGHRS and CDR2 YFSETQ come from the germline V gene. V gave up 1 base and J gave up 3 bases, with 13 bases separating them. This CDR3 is CASSLNGAVDTEAFF. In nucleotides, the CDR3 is TGCGCCAGCAGCTTGAACGGCGCGGTGGACACTGAAGCTTTCTTT.

The CDR3: CASSLSSANYGYTF. In DNA form, the CDR3 reads TGTGCCAGCAGCCTCTCTTCAGCTAACTATGGCTACACCTTC. The chain recombines TRBV7-8 with TRBJ1-2; no definite D call. Germline V gene sequence: CDR1 SGHVS, CDR2 FQNEAQ. There are 14 residues in the CDR3. Trimming stripped 5 bases from V and 0 bases from J, with 10 bases between.

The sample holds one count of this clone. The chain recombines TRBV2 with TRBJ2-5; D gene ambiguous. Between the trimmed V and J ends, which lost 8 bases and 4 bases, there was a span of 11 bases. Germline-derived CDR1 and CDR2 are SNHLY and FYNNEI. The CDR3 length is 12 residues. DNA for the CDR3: TGTGCCAGCCAACCCCCCGGAGAGACCCAGTACTTC. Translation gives CASQPPGETQYF.

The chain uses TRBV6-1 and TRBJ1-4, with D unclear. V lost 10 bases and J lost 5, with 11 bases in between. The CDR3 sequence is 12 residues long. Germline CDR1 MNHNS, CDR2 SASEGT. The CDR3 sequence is CANSRGNEKLFF. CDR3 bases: TGTGCCAATTCCCGAGGGAATGAAAAACTGTTTTTT.

CDR3 in DNA: TGTGCCAGCAGTGAAGGGCACACCACAAACTACGAGCAGTACTTC. Translation: CASSEGHTTNYEQYF. V is TRBV2 and J is TRBJ2-7; D call uncertain. With 1 base removed from V and 3 bases from J, the gap between germline ends came to 13 bases. Germline V CDR1 and CDR2: SNHLY, FYNNEI. The CDR3 runs 15 residues.

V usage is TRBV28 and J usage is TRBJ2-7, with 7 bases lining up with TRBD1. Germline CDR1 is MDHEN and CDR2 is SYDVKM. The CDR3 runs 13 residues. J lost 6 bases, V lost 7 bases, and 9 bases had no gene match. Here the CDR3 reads CASKEDRFGEQYF. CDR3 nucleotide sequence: TGTGCCAGCAAGGAGGACAGGTTTGGCGAGCAGTACTTC.

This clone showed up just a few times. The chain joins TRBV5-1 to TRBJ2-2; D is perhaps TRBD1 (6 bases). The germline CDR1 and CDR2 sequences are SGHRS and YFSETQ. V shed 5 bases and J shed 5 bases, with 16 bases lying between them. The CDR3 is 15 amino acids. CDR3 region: CASSGQSLGTGELFF. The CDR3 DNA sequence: TGCGCCAGCAGTGGACAGTCCCTGGGGACCGGGGAGCTGTTTTTT. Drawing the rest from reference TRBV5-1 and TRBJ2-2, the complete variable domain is KAGVTQTPRYLIKTRGQQVTLSCSPISGHRSVSWYQQTPGQGLQFLFEYFSETQRNKGNFPGRFSGRQFSNSRSEMNVSTLELGDSALYLCASSGQSLGTGELFFGEGSRLTVL.

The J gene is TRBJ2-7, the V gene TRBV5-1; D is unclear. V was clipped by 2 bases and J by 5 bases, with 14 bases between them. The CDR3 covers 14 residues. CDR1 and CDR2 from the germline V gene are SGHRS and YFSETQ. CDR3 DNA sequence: TGCGCCAGCAGCTTTAAGTTAGGGAACGACGAGCAGTACTTC. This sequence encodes CASSFKLGNDEQYF.

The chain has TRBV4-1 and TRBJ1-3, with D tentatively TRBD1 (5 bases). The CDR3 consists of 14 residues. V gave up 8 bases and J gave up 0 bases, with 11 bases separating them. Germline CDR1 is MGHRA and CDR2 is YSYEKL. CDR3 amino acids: CASGDQGSGNTIYF. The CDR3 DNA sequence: TGCGCCAGCGGCGATCAGGGCTCTGGAAACACCATATATTTT.

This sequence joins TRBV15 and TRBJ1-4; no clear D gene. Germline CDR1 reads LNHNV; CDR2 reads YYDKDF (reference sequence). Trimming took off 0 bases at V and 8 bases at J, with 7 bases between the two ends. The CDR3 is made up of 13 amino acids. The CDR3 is CATSRERREKLFF. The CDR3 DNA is TGTGCCACCAGCAGAGAAAGGAGGGAAAAACTGTTTTTT.

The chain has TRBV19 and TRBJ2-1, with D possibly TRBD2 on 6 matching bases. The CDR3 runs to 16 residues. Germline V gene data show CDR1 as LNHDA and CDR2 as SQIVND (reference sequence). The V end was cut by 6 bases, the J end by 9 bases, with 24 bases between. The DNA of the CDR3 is TGTGCCAGTAGGTTGGGGGGAGGTTCTTGGGTCGGTGAGCAGTTCTTC. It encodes CASRLGGGSWVGEQFF.

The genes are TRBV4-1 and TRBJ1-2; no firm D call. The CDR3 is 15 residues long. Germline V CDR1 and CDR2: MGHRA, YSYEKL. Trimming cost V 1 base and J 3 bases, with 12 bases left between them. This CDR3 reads CASSQGGTDYYGYTF. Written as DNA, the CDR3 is TGCGCCAGCAGCCAAGGAGGCACAGACTACTATGGCTACACCTTC.

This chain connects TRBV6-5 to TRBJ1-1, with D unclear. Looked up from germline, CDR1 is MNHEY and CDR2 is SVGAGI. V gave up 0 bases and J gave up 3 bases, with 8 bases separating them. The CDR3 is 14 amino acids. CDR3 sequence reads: CASSYSGRDTEAFF. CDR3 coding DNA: TGTGCCAGCAGTTACTCCGGGAGGGACACTGAAGCTTTCTTT.

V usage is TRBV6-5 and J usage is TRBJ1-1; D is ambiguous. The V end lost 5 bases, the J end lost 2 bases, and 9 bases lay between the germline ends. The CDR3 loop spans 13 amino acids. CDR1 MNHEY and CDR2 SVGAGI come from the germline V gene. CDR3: CASSLSVNTEAFF. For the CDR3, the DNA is TGTGCCAGCAGTCTATCAGTAAACACTGAAGCTTTCTTT.

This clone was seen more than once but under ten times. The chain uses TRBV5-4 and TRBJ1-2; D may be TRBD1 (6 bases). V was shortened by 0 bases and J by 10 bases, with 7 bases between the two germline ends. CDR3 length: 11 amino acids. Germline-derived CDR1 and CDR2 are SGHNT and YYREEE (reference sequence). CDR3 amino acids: CASSLDRVYTF. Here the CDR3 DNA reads TGTGCCAGCAGCTTGGACAGGGTCTACACCTTC.

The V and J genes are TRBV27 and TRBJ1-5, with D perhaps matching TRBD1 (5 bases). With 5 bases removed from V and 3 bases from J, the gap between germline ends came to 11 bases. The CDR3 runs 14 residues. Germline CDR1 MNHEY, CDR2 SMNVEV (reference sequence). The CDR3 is CASSPTTVNQPQHF. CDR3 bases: TGTGCCAGCAGTCCAACGACAGTCAATCAGCCCCAGCATTTT.

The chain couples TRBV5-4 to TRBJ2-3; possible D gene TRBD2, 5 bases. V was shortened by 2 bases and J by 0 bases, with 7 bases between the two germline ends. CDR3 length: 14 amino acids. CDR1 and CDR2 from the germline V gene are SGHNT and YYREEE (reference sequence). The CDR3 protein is CASSFGLSTDTQYF. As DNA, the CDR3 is TGTGCCAGCAGCTTCGGACTGAGCACAGATACGCAGTATTTT.

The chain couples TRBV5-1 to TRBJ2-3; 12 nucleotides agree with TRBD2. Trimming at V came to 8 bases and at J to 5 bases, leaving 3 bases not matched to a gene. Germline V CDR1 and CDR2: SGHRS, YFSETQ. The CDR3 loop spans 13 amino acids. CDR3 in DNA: TGCGCCAGTCGACTAGCGGGAGTAGATACGCAGTATTTT. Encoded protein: CASRLAGVDTQYF.

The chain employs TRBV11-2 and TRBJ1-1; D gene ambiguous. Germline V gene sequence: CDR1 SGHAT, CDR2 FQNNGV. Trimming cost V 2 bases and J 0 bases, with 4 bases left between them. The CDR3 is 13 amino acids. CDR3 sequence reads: CASSLSLNTEAFF. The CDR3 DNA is TGTGCCAGCAGCTTAAGCCTGAACACTGAAGCTTTCTTT.